This T cell receptor beta chain was observed in a study of OX40 agonist ivuxolimab in advanced cancers. Profiled with immunoSEQ multiplex PCR; TCRdb holds only in-frame clones, not every one. In the table there are approximately 47,000 clones, roughly 90% of which are singletons. Enrollment shut out patients with autoimmune disease history or systemic immunosuppression. This CDR3 has 16 residues. Per germline, CDR1 MNHEY and CDR2 SMNVEV (reference sequence). The V and J ends lost 6 bases and 8 bases, in that order; junction bases with no gene match: 15. This TCR derives from an adult with an advanced solid tumor such as melanoma, head and neck, liver or kidney cancer. V is TRBV27 and J is TRBJ2-1, with 8 bases fitting TRBD1. The sample here was CD4+ or CD8+ T cells sorted from blood, taken in a trial of the OX40 agonist ivuxolimab. The CDR3 sequence: CASSRTGQGALDEQFF. In DNA, the CDR3 is TGTGCCAGCAGCCGAACCGGGCAGGGGGCATTGGATGAGCAGTTCTTC.